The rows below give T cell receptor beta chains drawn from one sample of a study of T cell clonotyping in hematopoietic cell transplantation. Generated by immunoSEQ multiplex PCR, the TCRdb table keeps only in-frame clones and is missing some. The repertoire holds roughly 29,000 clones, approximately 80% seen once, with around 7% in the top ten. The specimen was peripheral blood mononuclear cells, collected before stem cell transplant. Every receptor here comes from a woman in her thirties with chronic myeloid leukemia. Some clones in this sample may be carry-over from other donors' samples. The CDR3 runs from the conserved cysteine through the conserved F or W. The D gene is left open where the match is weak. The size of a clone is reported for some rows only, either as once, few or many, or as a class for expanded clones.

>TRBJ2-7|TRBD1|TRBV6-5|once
TGTGCCAGCAGTCACGGCGGGACAGGGGCTTACGAGCAGTACTTC
CASSHGGTGAYEQYF
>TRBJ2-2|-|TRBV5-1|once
TGCGCCAGCAGCTGGGAGGGGGCCGGGGAGCTGTTTTTT
CASSWEGAGELFF
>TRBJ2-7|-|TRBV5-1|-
TGCGCCAGCAGCTCGGAGGGGGCCGAGCAGTACTTC
CASSSEGAEQYF
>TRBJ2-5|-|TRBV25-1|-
TGTGCCAGCAGCTCTCATGGGCTAGCTCAAGAGACCCAGTACTTC
CASSSHGLAQETQYF
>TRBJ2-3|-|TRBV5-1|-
TGCGCCAGCAGCTTAGGTTCGGGCACAGATACGCAGTATTTT
CASSLGSGTDTQYF
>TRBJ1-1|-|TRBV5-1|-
TGCGCCAGCAGCTTGGGATCTACAGGGAGGACTGAAGCTTTCTTT
CASSLGSTGRTEAFF
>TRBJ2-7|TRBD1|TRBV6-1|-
TGTGCCAGCAGTGCGGGACAGGCAACAATGAGCTCCTACGAGCAGTACTTC
CASSAGQATMSSYEQYF
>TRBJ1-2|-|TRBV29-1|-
TGCAGCGTTGATGAGGGAACCTATGGCTACACCTTC
CSVDEGTYGYTF
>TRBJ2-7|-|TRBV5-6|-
TGTGCCAGCAGCCTGGGAGGGACAAACTACGAGCAGTACTTC
CASSLGGTNYEQYF
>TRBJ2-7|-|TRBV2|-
TGTGCCAGCAGTGGGACAGCCAGCTACGAGCAGTACTTC
CASSGTASYEQYF
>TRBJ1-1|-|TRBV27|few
TGTGCCAGCAGCCCCGAACAGTACCTCGGGACTGAAGCTTTCTTT
CASSPEQYLGTEAFF
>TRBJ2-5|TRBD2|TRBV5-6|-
TGTGCCAGCAGCTTTAGGGGACTAGCTAACTTC
CASSFRGLANF
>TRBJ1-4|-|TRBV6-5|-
TGTGCCAGCAGTCCCGGGGGAACTAATGAAAAACTGTTTTTT
CASSPGGTNEKLFF
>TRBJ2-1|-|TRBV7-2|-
TGTGCCAGCAGCTCTTCAGGGTTTACCTACAATGAGCAGTTCTTC
CASSSSGFTYNEQFF
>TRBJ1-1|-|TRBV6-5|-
TGTGCCAGCAGTCGGACAGTAAACACTGAAGCTTTCTTT
CASSRTVNTEAFF
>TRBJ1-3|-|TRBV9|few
TGTGCCAGCAGCGTAGGGGGTCCCACTCACACCATATATTTT
CASSVGGPTHTIYF
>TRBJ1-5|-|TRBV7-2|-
TGTGCCAGCAGCTTTTATGATCAGCCCCAGCATTTT
CASSFYDQPQHF
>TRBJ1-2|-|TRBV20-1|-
TGCAGTGCGAGGGGGATTAATGGCTACACCTTC
CSARGINGYTF
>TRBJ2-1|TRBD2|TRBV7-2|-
TGTGCCAGCAGCTTAGGACTAGCGGGGGGCCGCTCCTACAATGAGCAGTTCTTC
CASSLGLAGGRSYNEQFF
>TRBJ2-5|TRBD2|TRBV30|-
TGTGCCTGGAGTGCAAATAGCGGGAGTAGGGAGACCCAGTACTTC
CAWSANSGSRETQYF
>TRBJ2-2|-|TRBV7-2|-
TGTGCCAGCAGCTTTGACAGCATGAACACCGGGGAGCTGTTTTTT
CASSFDSMNTGELFF
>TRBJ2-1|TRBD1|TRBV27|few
TGTGCCCGGTCCGGGACAGGGGCCAGTGAGCAGTTCTTC
CARSGTGASEQFF
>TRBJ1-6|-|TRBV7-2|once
TGTGCCAGCAGCCTCAGACGGGGGGGTAGATCACCCCTCCACTTT
CASSLRRGGRSPLHF
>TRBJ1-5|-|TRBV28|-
TGTGCCAGCAACCTACAGGGCAGCAATCAGCCCCAGCGTTTT
CASNLQGSNQPQRF
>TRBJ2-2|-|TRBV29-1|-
TGCAGCGGATACAACGGGGAGCTGTTTTTT
CSGYNGELFF
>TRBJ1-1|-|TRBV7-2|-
TGTGCCAGCAGCTTAGTAGGGATGAACACTGAAGCTTTCTTT
CASSLVGMNTEAFF
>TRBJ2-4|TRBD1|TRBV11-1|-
TGTGCCAGCAGCCTCGCGACAGGGGTAGCGGACATTCAGTACTTC
CASSLATGVADIQYF
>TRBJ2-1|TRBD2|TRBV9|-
TGTGCCAGCAGCGAGAGGGGGCAAGCGGGGGGATACAATGAGCAGTTCTTC
CASSERGQAGGYNEQFF
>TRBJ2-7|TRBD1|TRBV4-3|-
TGCGCCAGCAGCCAGGCTAGACAGGGTTACGAGCAGTACTTC
CASSQARQGYEQYF
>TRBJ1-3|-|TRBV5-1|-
TGCGCCAGCAGCTCGCCGGGACCGAACTCTGGAAACACCATATATTTT
CASSSPGPNSGNTIYF
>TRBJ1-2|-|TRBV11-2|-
TGTGCCAGCAGCTTAGAGTTATCAGGGGCAGCTGGCTACACCTTC
CASSLELSGAAGYTF
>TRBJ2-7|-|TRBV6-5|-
TGTGCCAGCAGCCGGGGGAGCTCCTACGAGCAGTACTTC
CASSRGSSYEQYF
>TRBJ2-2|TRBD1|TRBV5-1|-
TGCGCCAGCAGCGAAATCGGACAGGGCGCCGGGGAGCTGTTTTTT
CASSEIGQGAGELFF